This T cell receptor beta chain emerged from a study of blood T cell repertoires in COVID-19. Study-wide context: The origin of the acute and convalescent COVID-19 samples was the United States, Italy and Spain. T cells, B-cell-depleted T cells, or PBMCs provided the cDNA or gDNA that served as material.

Assay used: immunoSEQ multiplex PCR; TCRdb lists only in-frame clones, some missing. Of 200,000 to 250,000 clones listed, about 90% are singletons. The CDR3 runs to 15 residues. Looked up from germline, CDR1 is SEHNR and CDR2 is FQNEAQ (reference sequence). Comment on this clone: The junction departs from the called germline gene at one end, perhaps through a read error.

The source is a woman aged 18 to 35 who had recovered from COVID-19. The chain employs TRBV7-9 and TRBJ2-7; 11 bases align to TRBD2. The sample taken for sequencing was peripheral blood. The CDR3 DNA follows: TGTGCCAGCAGCGTAGCGGGAGGGAGCTCCTACGAGCAGTACTTC. As protein: CASSVAGGSSYEQYF.